This T cell receptor beta chain was observed in a study of sequential checkpoint blockade in melanoma. This clone was observed a handful of times. One end of the junction fails to match germline, which may point to a read error. Treatment: randomized to nivolumab then ipilimumab (arm A) or the reverse (arm B). Method: immunoSEQ multiplex PCR; TCRdb's copy keeps in-frame clones and lacks some. The data contain thousands of clones, 20% to 25% of them seen just once; the ten biggest clones take up approximately 15%. This clonotype originated in a human donor with melanoma. The sample in question was tumor tissue (inferred from file names), obtained from a patient given nivolumab and ipilimumab in sequence.

CDR3 residues: CASSPSGSTDTQYF. In nucleotides, the CDR3 is TGTGCTAGCAGCCCTAGCGGGAGCACAGATACGCAGTATTTT. The V gene is TRBV7-6, the J gene TRBJ2-3; 8 positions match TRBD2. The CDR3 totals 14 residues. Germline V gene sequence: CDR1 SGHVS, CDR2 FNYEAQ.